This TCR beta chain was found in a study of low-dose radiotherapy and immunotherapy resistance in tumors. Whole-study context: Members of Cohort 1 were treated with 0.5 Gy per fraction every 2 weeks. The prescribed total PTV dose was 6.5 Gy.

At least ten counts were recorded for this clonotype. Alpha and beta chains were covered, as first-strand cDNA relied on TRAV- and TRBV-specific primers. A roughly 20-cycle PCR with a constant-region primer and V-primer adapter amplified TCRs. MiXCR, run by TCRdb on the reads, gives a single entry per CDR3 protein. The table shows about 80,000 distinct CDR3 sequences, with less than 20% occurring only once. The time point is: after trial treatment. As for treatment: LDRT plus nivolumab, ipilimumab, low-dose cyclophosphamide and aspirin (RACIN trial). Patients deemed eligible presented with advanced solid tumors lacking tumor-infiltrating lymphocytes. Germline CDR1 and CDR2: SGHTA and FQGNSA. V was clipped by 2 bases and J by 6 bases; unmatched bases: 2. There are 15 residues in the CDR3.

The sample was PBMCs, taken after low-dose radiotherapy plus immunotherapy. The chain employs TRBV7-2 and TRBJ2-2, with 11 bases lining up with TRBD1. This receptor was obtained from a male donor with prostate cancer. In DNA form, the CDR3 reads TGTGCCAGCAGCTTATGGGACAGGGGGGCCGGGGAGCTGTTTTTT. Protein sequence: CASSLWDRGAGELFF.